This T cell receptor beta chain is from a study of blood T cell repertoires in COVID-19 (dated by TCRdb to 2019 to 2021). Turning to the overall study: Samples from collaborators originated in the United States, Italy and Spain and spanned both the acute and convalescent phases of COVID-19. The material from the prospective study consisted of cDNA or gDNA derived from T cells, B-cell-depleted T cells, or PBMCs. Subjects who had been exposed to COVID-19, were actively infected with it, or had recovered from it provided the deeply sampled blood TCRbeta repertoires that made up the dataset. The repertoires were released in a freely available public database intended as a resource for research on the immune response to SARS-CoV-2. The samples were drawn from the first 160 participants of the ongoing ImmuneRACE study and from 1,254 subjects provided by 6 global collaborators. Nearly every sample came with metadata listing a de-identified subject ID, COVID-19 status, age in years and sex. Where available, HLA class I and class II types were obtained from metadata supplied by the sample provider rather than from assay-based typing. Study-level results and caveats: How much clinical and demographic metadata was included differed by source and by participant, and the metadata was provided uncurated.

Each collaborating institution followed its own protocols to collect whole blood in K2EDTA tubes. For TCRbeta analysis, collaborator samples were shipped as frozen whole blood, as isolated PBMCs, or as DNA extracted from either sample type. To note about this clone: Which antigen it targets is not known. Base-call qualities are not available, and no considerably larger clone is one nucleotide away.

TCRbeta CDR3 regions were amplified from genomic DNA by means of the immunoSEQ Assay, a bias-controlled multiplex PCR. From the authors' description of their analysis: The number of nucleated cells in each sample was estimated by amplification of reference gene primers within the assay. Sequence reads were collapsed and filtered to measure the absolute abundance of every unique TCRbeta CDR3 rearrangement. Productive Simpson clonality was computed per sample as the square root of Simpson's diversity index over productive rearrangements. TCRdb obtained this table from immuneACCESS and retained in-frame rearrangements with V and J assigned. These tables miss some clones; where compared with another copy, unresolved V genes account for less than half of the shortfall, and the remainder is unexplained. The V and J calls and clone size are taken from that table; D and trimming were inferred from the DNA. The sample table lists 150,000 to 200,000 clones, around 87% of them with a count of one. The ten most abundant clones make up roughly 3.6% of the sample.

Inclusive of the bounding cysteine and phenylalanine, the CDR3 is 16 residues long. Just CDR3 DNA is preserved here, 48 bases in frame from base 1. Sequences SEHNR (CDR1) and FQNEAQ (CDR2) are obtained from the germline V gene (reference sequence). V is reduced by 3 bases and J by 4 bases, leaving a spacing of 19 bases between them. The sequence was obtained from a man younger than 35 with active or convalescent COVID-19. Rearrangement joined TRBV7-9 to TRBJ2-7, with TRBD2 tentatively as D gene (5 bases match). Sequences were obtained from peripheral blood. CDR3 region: CASSFGVVGTLYEQYF. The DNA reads TGTGCCAGCAGCTTCGGGGTCGTGGGAACTCTTTACGAGCAGTACTTC.